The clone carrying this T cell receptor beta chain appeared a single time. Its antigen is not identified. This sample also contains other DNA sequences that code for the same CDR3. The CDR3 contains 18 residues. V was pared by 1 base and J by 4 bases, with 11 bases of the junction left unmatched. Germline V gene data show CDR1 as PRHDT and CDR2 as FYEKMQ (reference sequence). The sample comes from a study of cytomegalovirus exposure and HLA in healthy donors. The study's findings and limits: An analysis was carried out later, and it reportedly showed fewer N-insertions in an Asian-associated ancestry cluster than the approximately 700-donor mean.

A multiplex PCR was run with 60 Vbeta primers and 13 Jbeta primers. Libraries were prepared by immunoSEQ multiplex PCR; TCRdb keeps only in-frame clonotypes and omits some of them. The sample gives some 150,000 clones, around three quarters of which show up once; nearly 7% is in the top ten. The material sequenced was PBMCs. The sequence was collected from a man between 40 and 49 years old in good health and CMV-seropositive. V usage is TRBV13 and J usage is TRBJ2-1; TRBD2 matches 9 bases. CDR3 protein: CASSLEGASGVSYNEQFF. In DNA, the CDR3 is TGTGCCAGCAGCTTAGAGGGGGCTAGCGGGGTATCTTACAATGAGCAGTTCTTC.